Below, 27 T cell receptor beta chains from the same sample are listed, as sequenced in a study of blood T cell repertoires in COVID-19. Measured with immunoSEQ multiplex PCR; TCRdb has only the in-frame clones, and not every one. The table records over 60,000 clones, around nine tenths of them present only once. The sequenced sample consisted of peripheral blood. Receptor source: a man aged 65 to 85 with acute or convalescent COVID-19.

The chain is built from TRBV7-8 and TRBJ2-5; maybe TRBD1 (6 bases). The V and J ends lost 3 bases and 5 bases respectively, with 16 bases between them. The CDR3 is made up of 15 amino acids. CDR1 and CDR2 from the germline V gene are SGHVS and FQNEAQ. In nucleotides, the CDR3 is TGTGCCAGCAGCTTGAAGGCTGCTCAGGGGGAGACCCAGTACTTC. Translating gives CASSLKAAQGETQYF.

The chain couples TRBV29-1 to TRBJ2-6; 7 nucleotides agree with TRBD1. This CDR3 is built from 15 residues. In germline, CDR1 is SQVTM, CDR2 ANQGSEA. Unmatched junction bases numbered 8, after V lost 6 bases and J lost 3 bases. CDR3 loop: CSVETWDSGANVLTF. The CDR3 bases are TGCAGCGTCGAAACTTGGGACAGTGGGGCCAACGTCCTGACTTTC.

This chain uses TRBV4-1 with TRBJ1-1; possibly TRBD1 for D (5 bases). There are 14 residues in the CDR3. Trimming stripped 4 bases from V and 3 bases from J, with 12 bases between. Germline values: CDR1 MGHRA, CDR2 YSYEKL. As DNA, the CDR3 is TGCGCCAGCAGCCCCCCTGGGGGGTACACTGAAGCTTTCTTT. It codes for CASSPPGGYTEAFF.

This clone was counted a few times. The J gene is TRBJ2-2, the V gene TRBV7-9; D unresolved. The V end lost 6 bases, the J end lost 6 bases, and 8 bases lay between the germline ends. From germline, CDR1 is SEHNR and CDR2 FQNEAQ (reference sequence). The CDR3 length is 12 residues. For the CDR3, the DNA is TGTGCCAGCAGTCAGATCGCCGGGGAGCTGTTTTTT. It encodes CASSQIAGELFF.

This clone was recorded only once. The V and J genes are TRBV5-6 and TRBJ1-3; D gene unclear. Trimming stripped 3 bases from V and 5 bases from J, with 9 bases between. Germline V lookup: CDR1 SGHDT, CDR2 YYEEEE. This CDR3 is built from 13 residues. The DNA of the CDR3 is TGTGCCAGCAGCTACCATGGGCGAAACACCATATATTTT. Residues: CASSYHGRNTIYF.

The V and J genes are TRBV12-3 or TRBV12-4 and TRBJ2-1, with 7 nucleotides matching TRBD2. CDR3 length: 12 amino acids. V lost 6 bases to trimming and J lost 4 bases; unmatched junction nucleotides: 0. CDR3 in DNA: TGTGCCAGCAGCGGGGGGTACAATGAGCAGTTCTTC. Its protein is CASSGGYNEQFF.

The chain employs TRBV19 and TRBJ1-2; 10 bases fit TRBD1. This CDR3 comprises 16 residues. The germline V gene encodes CDR1 LNHDA and CDR2 SQIVND (reference sequence). Trimming removed 5 bases from V and 4 bases from J; junction bases left unmatched: 10. The CDR3 here is CASSATGGSTPYGYTF. In nucleotides, the CDR3 is TGTGCCAGTAGTGCGACAGGGGGCTCAACCCCCTATGGCTACACCTTC.

The chain recombines TRBV9 with TRBJ2-2, with D tentatively TRBD2 (5 bases). The length of the CDR3 is 15 residues. Germline V gene lookup returns CDR1 SGDLS and CDR2 YYNGEE. The germline V and J ends were trimmed by 2 bases and 0 bases, with 8 bases remaining between them. The CDR3 region is CASSVALANTGELFF. In nucleotides, the CDR3 is TGTGCCAGCAGCGTGGCACTAGCGAACACCGGGGAGCTGTTTTTT.

The rearrangement links TRBV12-5 to TRBJ1-1; possibly TRBD1 for D (5 bases). The CDR3 contains 14 residues. Germline lookup yields CDR1 LGHNT and CDR2 FRNRAP. Trimming took off 6 bases at V and 3 bases at J, with 14 bases between the two ends. Here the CDR3 DNA reads TGTGCTAGTGGGGGGGGGAACCGGGACACTGAAGCTTTCTTT. This translates into CASGGGNRDTEAFF.

Worth noting for this clone: The CDR3 does not close with the conserved phenylalanine or tryptophan, likely indicating a read error. The DNA is omitted, as the CDR3 cannot be located on it reliably, and the CDR3 follows TCRdb's listing. The chain links TRBV24-1 to TRBJ1-2; whether TRBD1, the table's D call, matches the DNA was not checked. The CDR3 has 8 residues if both end residues are counted. The germline gives CDR1 KGHDR, CDR2 SFDVKD. The CDR3 protein is CATSRAGH.

The chain combines TRBV6-1 with TRBJ1-1, with TRBD1 identical over 7 bases. The ends lost 7 bases at V and 5 bases at J; junction bases unmatched: 7. This CDR3 has 13 amino acids. The germline gives CDR1 MNHNS, CDR2 SASEGT. CDR3 bases: TGTGCCAGCATTCAGGGGGTAAGAACTGAAGCTTTCTTT. Translating it yields CASIQGVRTEAFF.

The chain couples TRBV5-6 to TRBJ1-4; 7 bases match TRBD1. This CDR3 is built from 15 residues. The germline V gene has CDR1 SGHDT and CDR2 YYEEEE. V trimming: 4 bases; J trimming: 10 bases; junction bases outside the gene matches: 13. The CDR3 here is CASSQENRGAGKLFF. The CDR3 bases are TGTGCCAGCAGCCAAGAGAACAGGGGCGCGGGAAAACTGTTTTTT.

The chain combines TRBV5-5 with TRBJ2-1; D gene unclear. V was shortened by 2 bases and J by 7 bases, with 7 bases between the two germline ends. Germline lookup yields CDR1 SGHKS and CDR2 YYEKEE (reference sequence). This CDR3 has 12 residues. In DNA form, the CDR3 reads TGTGCCAGCAGCTTAGTGCGGAATGAGCAGTTCTTC. Its protein product is CASSLVRNEQFF. The entire variable domain, with the rest obtained from reference TRBV5-5 and TRBJ2-1, is as follows: DAGVTQSPTHLIKTRGQQVTLRCSPISGHKSVSWYQQVLGQGPQFIFQYYEKEERGRGNFPDRFSARQFPNYSSELNVNALLLGDSALYLCASSLVRNEQFFGPGTRLTVL.

The V and J genes are TRBV11-1 and TRBJ2-1, with TRBD2 identical over 10 bases. This CDR3 is built from 16 residues. Losses at the gene ends were 6 bases for V and 4 bases for J; bases not matched to a gene: 9. CDR1 and CDR2 (germline): SGHAT, FQDESV (reference sequence). The CDR3 reads CASRPESGGVYNEQFF. The CDR3 coding sequence is TGTGCCAGCAGACCAGAAAGCGGGGGGGTATACAATGAGCAGTTCTTC.

The chain combines TRBV6-6 with TRBJ1-6; D gene ambiguous. The CDR3 length is 14 residues. V gave up 6 bases and J gave up 4 bases, with 10 bases separating them. Looked up from germline, CDR1 is MNHNY and CDR2 is SVGAGI (reference sequence). This chain's CDR3 is CASSPTGYNSPLHF. CDR3 DNA sequence: TGTGCCAGCAGCCCGACGGGTTATAATTCACCCCTCCACTTT.

The chain uses TRBV6-2 or TRBV6-3 and TRBJ2-7, with TRBD1 identical over 8 bases. The CDR3 is 14 amino acids. V was clipped by 2 bases and J by 7 bases; unmatched bases: 7. The germline gives CDR1 MNHEY, CDR2 SVGEGT. CDR3 nucleotides: TGTGCCAGCAGTTACGGGACAGGTCTTGGGGAGCAGTACTTC. Translated: CASSYGTGLGEQYF.

This clone has just one count. The V and J genes are TRBV5-1 and TRBJ2-2; 7 positions agree with TRBD2. The CDR3 is 16 amino acids. Unmatched junction bases numbered 8, after V lost 2 bases and J lost 4 bases. The germline V gene encodes CDR1 SGHRS and CDR2 YFSETQ. CDR3 amino acids: CASSLSLADITGELFF. For the CDR3, the DNA is TGCGCCAGCAGCTTATCCCTAGCGGATATCACCGGGGAGCTGTTTTTT.

This clone has more than one count but fewer than ten. The CDR3 nucleotides are TGTGCCAGCAGCCTTACTTACTCTACTAGCGGGGCCTACACCGGGGAGCTGTTTTTT. The encoded protein is CASSLTYSTSGAYTGELFF. The chain recombines TRBV27 with TRBJ2-2; the match to TRBD2 covers 10 bases. CDR3 length equals 19 residues. J gave up 3 bases and V 6 bases, and 16 bases lay outside the gene matches. Germline CDR1 and CDR2: MNHEY and SMNVEV (reference sequence).

The table lists this clone with a few counts. The V call is TRBV11-2, the J call TRBJ1-6; D is perhaps TRBD1 (6 bases). The length of the CDR3 is 16 residues. Between the trimmed V and J ends, which lost 1 base and 4 bases, there was a span of 11 bases. Germline CDR1 SGHAT, CDR2 FQNNGV. CDR3 in DNA: TGTGCCAGCAGCTTAGTAAGGACAGAATATAATTCACCCCTCCACTTT. Amino acids: CASSLVRTEYNSPLHF.

This clone was recorded a few times. The rearrangement joins TRBV19 to TRBJ2-7; 7 nucleotides agree with TRBD1. Germline V gene data show CDR1 as LNHDA and CDR2 as SQIVND (reference sequence). The trim removed 6 bases at V and 4 bases at J, leaving 9 bases unmatched. The CDR3 covers 14 residues. For the CDR3, the DNA is TGTGCCAGTAGCCCTGACCGACAGGGTTACGAGCAGTACTTC. Translating it yields CASSPDRQGYEQYF.

This clone was seen just once. This chain connects TRBV20-1 to TRBJ1-3; D not certain. V lost 3 bases and J 4 bases, leaving 4 bases between the germline ends. Germline values: CDR1 DFQATT, CDR2 SNEGSKA (reference sequence). The CDR3 spans 11 residues. The CDR3 sequence: CSASRGNTIYF. For the CDR3, the DNA is TGCAGTGCTAGCAGGGGAAACACCATATATTTT.

The J gene is TRBJ2-7, the V gene TRBV5-1; 9 nucleotides match TRBD1. The CDR3 is 12 amino acids. V lost 4 bases, J lost 8 bases, and 4 bases stayed unmatched. Germline V gene data show CDR1 as SGHRS and CDR2 as YFSETQ. The CDR3 sequence: CASSPGTGQQYF. CDR3 coding DNA: TGCGCCAGCAGCCCCGGGACAGGGCAGCAGTACTTC.

The gene calls are TRBV19 and TRBJ1-2; tentative D call: TRBD1 (5 bases). The CDR3 runs to 14 residues. Germline-derived CDR1 and CDR2 are LNHDA and SQIVND (reference sequence). With 3 bases removed from V and 7 bases from J, the gap between germline ends came to 15 bases. The CDR3 region is CASSISSGVRGYTF. The CDR3 DNA reads TGTGCCAGTAGTATTTCTTCGGGGGTTCGTGGCTACACCTTC.

This clone was recorded only once. This chain joins TRBV10-2 and TRBJ1-2; weak D call: TRBD1 (6 bases). The CDR3 runs to 14 residues. Germline-derived CDR1 and CDR2 are WSHSY and SAAADI. Trimming took off 4 bases at V and 7 bases at J, with 16 bases between the two ends. DNA of the CDR3: TGCGCCAGCAGTGTCCCAGGGGCCCCTATTGGCTACACCTTC. It specifies CASSVPGAPIGYTF.

The V and J genes are TRBV4-1 and TRBJ2-7, with 9 bases identical to TRBD2. The CDR3 extends over 19 amino acids. The germline gives CDR1 MGHRA, CDR2 YSYEKL. V shed 0 bases and J 3 bases; nucleotides not matched to a gene: 15. The CDR3 bases are TGCGCCAGCAGCCAAGACAGTCCTTCTAGCGGGACGAATCACTACGAGCAGTACTTC. It translates to CASSQDSPSSGTNHYEQYF.

The chain employs TRBV5-1 and TRBJ2-5; 11 bases line up with TRBD2. The CDR3 sequence is 15 residues long. J gave up 5 bases and V 4 bases, and 7 bases lay outside the gene matches. Germline CDR1 SGHRS, CDR2 YFSETQ. CDR3 in amino acids: CASSPTSGSRETQYF. DNA of the CDR3: TGCGCCAGCAGCCCCACTAGCGGGAGTCGCGAGACCCAGTACTTC.

The rearrangement links TRBV3-1 (or the pseudogene TRBV3-2) to TRBJ2-7, with D tentatively TRBD2 (6 bases). The CDR3 extends over 14 amino acids. Germline CDR1 is LGHDT and CDR2 is YNNKEL (reference sequence). The V and J ends lost 4 bases and 3 bases respectively, with 13 bases between them. The CDR3 reads CASSLTTGDYEQYF. As DNA, the CDR3 is TGTGCCAGCAGCCTCACCACGGGGGACTACGAGCAGTACTTC.